One sample yielded the 29 T cell receptor beta chains listed below, sequenced in a study of identical twins. TCRdb independently ran MiXCR on the 5' RACE reads; one entry per CDR3 protein. The sample shows more than 600,000 distinct CDR3 sequences, roughly 18% of them seen only once. The sample was also linked to a second study, of T cells expressing NK-cell markers.

Sequencing was carried out using PBMCs. These receptors were taken from a woman aged 18-30 years in good health.

The rearrangement links TRBV5-1 to TRBJ2-5; a weak D match, TRBD2 (5 bases). CDR1 SGHRS and CDR2 YFSETQ come from the germline V gene. V lost 2 bases to trimming and J lost 2 bases, with 10 bases between them. This CDR3 spans 14 amino acids. In DNA, the CDR3 is TGCGCCAGCAGCTTAGCGGACCCTCAAGAGACCCAGTACTTC. Translated, it gives CASSLADPQETQYF.

With respect to this clonotype: The junction differs from germline at one of its ends, possibly a read error. The chain joins TRBV20-1 to TRBJ2-7, with 7 bases that match TRBD2. Germline V gene data show CDR1 as DFQATT and CDR2 as SNEGSKA (reference sequence). This CDR3 has 16 amino acids. Here the CDR3 reads CCARDWSGGALYEQYF. The CDR3 DNA sequence: TGCTGTGCTAGAGATTGGTCGGGAGGAGCCCTCTACGAGCAGTACTTC.

This chain uses TRBV6-2 or TRBV6-3 with TRBJ1-6, with D tentatively TRBD1 (5 bases). Germline CDR1 MNHEY, CDR2 SVGEGT. V was clipped by 6 bases and J by 7 bases, with 16 bases between them. The CDR3 has 15 residues. CDR3 nucleotide sequence: TGTGCCAGCAGAATCGGGGGACGGCGGAATTCACCCCTCCACTTT. Translation: CASRIGGRRNSPLHF.

The V call is TRBV11-2, the J call TRBJ2-1; 8 bases map to TRBD2. Germline values: CDR1 SGHAT, CDR2 FQNNGV. The ends lost 3 bases at V and 7 bases at J; junction bases unmatched: 8. The CDR3 spans 15 residues. CDR3 coding DNA: TGTGCCAGCAGCTTGCAGCGGGGGATTATAAATGAGCAGTTCTTC. It is translated as CASSLQRGIINEQFF.

The chain employs TRBV20-1 and TRBJ2-3; no reliable D call. Germline lookup yields CDR1 DFQATT and CDR2 SNEGSKA (reference sequence). CDR3 length: 17 residues. V was cut by 6 bases and J by 4 bases, with 26 bases left in between. CDR3 sequence: CSAGGRSITNYADTQYF. Here the CDR3 DNA reads TGCAGTGCCGGTGGGCGGAGCATCACCAACTATGCAGATACGCAGTATTTT.

The table lists this clonotype with many counts. The V and J genes are TRBV9 and TRBJ2-1; D remains unclear. Trimming took off 5 bases at V and 8 bases at J, with 5 bases between the two ends. This CDR3 contains 10 residues. Germline CDR1 reads SGDLS; CDR2 reads YYNGEE. This CDR3 is CASSGDEQFF. The CDR3 bases are TGTGCCAGCAGTGGGGATGAGCAGTTCTTC.

This chain links TRBV6-1 with TRBJ2-7, with a weak D call TRBD2 (5 bases). V dropped 7 bases and J dropped 0 bases, with 16 bases sitting between them. The CDR3 runs 15 residues. Germline V gives CDR1 MNHNS, CDR2 SASEGT. CDR3: CASTPLGVSSYEQYF. The CDR3 DNA reads TGTGCCAGCACCCCCCTCGGGGTTAGCTCCTACGAGCAGTACTTC.

The chain is built from TRBV5-4 and TRBJ2-1; D remains unclear. The CDR3 length is 15 residues. V was pared by 0 bases and J by 3 bases, with 10 bases between. Germline CDR1 reads SGHNT; CDR2 reads YYREEE (reference sequence). The CDR3 region is CASSLDRKFYNEQFF. The CDR3 coding sequence is TGTGCCAGCAGCTTGGACAGAAAGTTCTACAATGAGCAGTTCTTC.

This clonotype was seen a few times. The J gene is TRBJ1-2, the V gene TRBV10-2, with a tentative D call TRBD1 (6 bases). Deletions cut 2 bases from V and 4 bases from J, with 14 bases between. Germline V gene data show CDR1 as WSHSY and CDR2 as SAAADI. CDR3 length equals 15 residues. The CDR3 nucleotides read TGCGCCAGCAGTGAGGTCCTAGGGGGACGCTATGGCTACACCTTC. This encodes CASSEVLGGRYGYTF.

The chain recombines TRBV24-1 with TRBJ2-5, with D maybe TRBD1 (6 bases). V lost 9 bases and J lost 2, with 12 bases in between. Germline loops: CDR1 KGHDR, CDR2 SFDVKD. This CDR3 has 13 residues. CDR3 residues: CATDKGGQETQYF. CDR3 DNA: TGTGCCACCGACAAAGGGGGTCAAGAGACCCAGTACTTC.

In its sample, this clonotype was seen a few times. The rearrangement links TRBV12-3 or TRBV12-4 to TRBJ1-6, with no clear D. The germline V and J ends were trimmed by 1 base and 9 bases, with 13 bases remaining between them. The CDR3 runs to 15 residues. The CDR3 coding sequence is TGTGCCAGCAGTTTAGAGCCAGGAGTAAGTTCACCCCTCCACTTT. This translates into CASSLEPGVSSPLHF.

The chain carries TRBV7-2 and TRBJ2-7; 7 positions agree with TRBD1. V dropped 8 bases and J dropped 0; count of bases not matched to a gene: 4. Germline V CDR1 and CDR2: SGHTA, FQGNSA. The CDR3 has 13 residues. CDR3 loop: CASGRQGSYEQYF. The CDR3 coding sequence is TGTGCCAGCGGCAGACAGGGCTCCTACGAGCAGTACTTC.

A few counts support this clonotype. This chain uses TRBV5-1 with TRBJ1-1, with D uncertain. CDR1 is SGHRS and CDR2 is YFSETQ in the germline V gene. Trimming cost V 0 bases and J 5 bases, with 17 bases left between them. The CDR3 extends over 16 amino acids. CDR3 nucleotide sequence: TGCGCCAGCAGCTTGGCGTTTTACAGTGTTGGGACTGAAGCTTTCTTT. Protein: CASSLAFYSVGTEAFF.

This clonotype has a count of ten or more. The V gene is TRBV9, the J gene TRBJ2-7, with a weak D call TRBD2 (6 bases). The CDR3 is made up of 15 amino acids. Looked up from germline, CDR1 is SGDLS and CDR2 is YYNGEE. Trimming took 0 bases from V and 2 from J, leaving 12 bases between them. The CDR3 region has the DNA TGTGCCAGCAGCGTAGCGGGGGAAGGGCCCTACGAGCAGTACTTC. Its translation: CASSVAGEGPYEQYF.

J is TRBJ2-5 and V is TRBV5-6; either TRBD1 or TRBD2 may supply D (5 bases each). Trimming cost V 4 bases and J 4 bases, with 14 bases left between them. Germline lookup yields CDR1 SGHDT and CDR2 YYEEEE. This CDR3 spans 14 amino acids. CDR3 residues: CASSPGPGRETQYF. The DNA for the CDR3 is TGTGCCAGCAGCCCGGGACCAGGACGAGAGACCCAGTACTTC. The full variable domain, its missing parts supplied by reference TRBV5-6 and TRBJ2-5, is DAGVTQSPTHLIKTRGQQVTLRCSPKSGHDTVSWYQQALGQGPQFIFQYYEEEERQRGNFPDRFSGHQFPNYSSELNVNALLLGDSALYLCASSPGPGRETQYFGPGTRLLVL.

This clonotype came up a few times. DNA of the CDR3: TGTGCCAGCAGCTTAGTTTACGACACTTTAGCCAAAAACATTCAGTACTTC. Translated, it gives CASSLVYDTLAKNIQYF. This chain connects TRBV7-2 to TRBJ2-4; D gene ambiguous. This CDR3 is built from 17 residues. CDR1 and CDR2 from the germline V gene are SGHTA and FQGNSA. V lost 1 base to trimming and J lost 0 bases, with 13 bases between them.

The chain links TRBV12-3 or TRBV12-4 to TRBJ1-4; weak D call: TRBD1 (5 bases). Trimming pared 3 bases from V and 4 bases from J, leaving 12 bases between. This CDR3 is 15 amino acids long. In nucleotides, the CDR3 is TGTGCCAGCAGTTTCCTCGGCAGGGATAATGAAAAACTGTTTTTT. This gives the protein CASSFLGRDNEKLFF.

This chain links TRBV12-3 or TRBV12-4 with TRBJ2-1; D remains ambiguous. CDR3 length equals 11 residues. V was pared by 4 bases and J by 10 bases, with 8 bases between. CDR3 coding DNA: TGTGCCAGCAGTTACGTGCGAGAGCAGTTCTTC. Protein product: CASSYVREQFF.

The table lists this clonotype with a few counts. The chain is built from TRBV6-5 and TRBJ2-3, with no clear D. Germline V gives CDR1 MNHEY, CDR2 SVGAGI. The CDR3 loop spans 15 amino acids. The germline V and J ends were trimmed by 0 bases and 5 bases, with 12 bases remaining between them. The chain's CDR3 is CASSYSYRAEDTQYF. Here the CDR3 DNA reads TGTGCCAGCAGTTACTCGTATCGGGCCGAAGATACGCAGTATTTT.

This rearrangement joins TRBV6-4 to TRBJ2-3, with 10 bases matching TRBD2. V dropped 4 bases and J dropped 4; count of bases not matched to a gene: 5. Per the germline V gene, CDR1 is MRHNA and CDR2 is SNTAGT. The CDR3 contains 15 residues. The CDR3 region is CASSAIAGGADTQYF. CDR3 nucleotide sequence: TGTGCCAGCAGTGCCATAGCGGGGGGAGCAGATACGCAGTATTTT.

This clonotype was recorded a few times. The chain uses TRBV5-1 and TRBJ2-5, with 10 bases fitting TRBD1. The CDR3 spans 15 residues. The V gene's germline CDR1 is SGHRS and CDR2 YFSETQ. The V and J ends lost 4 bases and 4 bases, in that order; junction bases with no gene match: 7. The CDR3 region has the DNA TGCGCCAGCAGCCCAGGGACAGGGGCTGGAGAGACCCAGTACTTC. Amino acid sequence: CASSPGTGAGETQYF.

The sample holds a few counts of this clonotype. This rearrangement joins TRBV5-1 to TRBJ2-1; D is perhaps TRBD2 (5 bases). From germline, CDR1 is SGHRS and CDR2 YFSETQ. V lost 7 bases, J lost 0 bases, and 11 bases lay in between. The CDR3 covers 14 residues. The chain's CDR3 is CASGREDSYNEQFF. The CDR3 DNA follows: TGCGCCAGCGGACGGGAAGACTCCTACAATGAGCAGTTCTTC.

The CDR3 DNA is TGTGCCAGCAGTGATATCTTAGAGGCGAATGAGCAGTTCTTC. Translation gives CASSDILEANEQFF. The J gene is TRBJ2-1, the V gene TRBV2; the D is unclear. V shed 3 bases and J shed 7 bases, with 13 bases lying between them. Germline CDR1 SNHLY, CDR2 FYNNEI. The CDR3 loop spans 14 amino acids.

This clonotype was observed a few times. The V call is TRBV10-3, the J call TRBJ2-3; 12 nucleotides match TRBD2. Germline V gene sequence: CDR1 ENHRY, CDR2 SYGVKD. CDR3 length: 17 amino acids. The trim removed 2 bases at V and 2 bases at J, leaving 5 bases unmatched. CDR3 in DNA: TGTGCCATCAGTGAGACCTCTAGCGGGAGGGCCACAGATACGCAGTATTTT. As protein: CAISETSSGRATDTQYF.

The V gene is TRBV27, the J gene TRBJ2-1; tentative D call: TRBD1 (6 bases). Trimming cost V 3 bases and J 3 bases, with 15 bases left between them. This CDR3 has 16 residues. CDR1 is MNHEY, CDR2 SMNVEV, per germline (reference sequence). CDR3 DNA: TGTGCCAGCAGTTTCCTTGGGGGCGAGTTCTACAATGAGCAGTTCTTC. Protein: CASSFLGGEFYNEQFF.

This clonotype was recorded a few times. The chain uses TRBV11-1 and TRBJ2-3; TRBD2 matches at 11 bases. The V and J ends lost 2 bases and 2 bases, in that order; junction bases with no gene match: 3. CDR1 is SGHAT, CDR2 FQDESV, per germline (reference sequence). This CDR3 has 16 residues. The CDR3 loop reads CASSLRTSGYTDTQYF. CDR3 bases: TGTGCCAGCAGCTTAAGGACTAGCGGGTACACAGATACGCAGTATTTT. The full variable domain, rest sourced from reference TRBV11-1 and TRBJ2-3, is EAEVAQSPRYKITEKSQAVAFWCDPISGHATLYWYRQILGQGPELLVQFQDESVVDDSQLPKDRFSAERLKGVDSTLKIQPAELGDSAMYLCASSLRTSGYTDTQYFGPGTRLTVL.

The genes are TRBV27 and TRBJ2-6; tentatively, D is TRBD1 (5 bases). Germline CDR1 and CDR2: MNHEY and SMNVEV (reference sequence). This CDR3 has 15 amino acids. The ends were cut back, 9 bases at V and 1 base at J, with 13 bases in the middle. In DNA, the CDR3 is TGTGCCAGTCTGCCCCAGGGTTCTGGGGCCAACGTCCTGACTTTC. This translates into CASLPQGSGANVLTF.

This chain joins TRBV2 and TRBJ2-1; weak D call: TRBD2 (6 bases). Germline CDR1 and CDR2: SNHLY and FYNNEI. The germline V and J ends were trimmed by 7 bases and 6 bases, with 19 bases remaining between them. This CDR3 has 15 residues. The CDR3 DNA is TGTGCCAGCAAAACTCTAACGGTGGGGGGCAATGAGCAGTTCTTC. Amino acid sequence: CASKTLTVGGNEQFF. Using reference TRBV2 and TRBJ2-1 for the parts outside the CDR3, the full variable domain is EPEVTQTPSHQVTQMGQEVILRCVPISNHLYFYWYRQILGQKVEFLVSFYNNEISEKSEIFDDQFSVERPDGSNFTLKIRSTKLEDSAMYFCASKTLTVGGNEQFFGPGTRLTVL.

This sequence joins TRBV20-1 and TRBJ1-5, with TRBD1 matching over 7 bases. This CDR3 has 14 residues. J lost 5 bases, V lost 3 bases, and 7 bases had no gene match. The germline CDR1 and CDR2 sequences are DFQATT and SNEGSKA (reference sequence). The CDR3 nucleotides read TGCAGTGCTAGCCCGGGACAGAGAGATCAGCCCCAGCATTTT. Protein sequence: CSASPGQRDQPQHF.